Listed below are T cell receptor beta chains from one sample, sequenced in a study of blood T cell repertoires in COVID-19. Here immunoSEQ multiplex PCR was the method, and the copy in TCRdb shows in-frame clones only, minus some. The profile covers 300,000 to 400,000 clones, with approximately 87% appearing a single time and approximately 4% taken by the ten largest. The material sequenced was peripheral blood. The source is a woman aged 45-59 years with active or convalescent COVID-19. The CDR3 runs from the conserved cysteine through the conserved F or W. A D gene is named only where the DNA matches it firmly. Some rows mark clone size as missing; the rest say once, few, many or name a class of expanded clone.

>-|TRBV9|TRBD2|TRBJ2-5
TGTGCCAGCAGCTCCTCTAGCGGGGGAGGGGAGACCCAGTACTTC
CASSSSSGGGETQYF
>-|TRBV10-3|-|TRBJ2-2
TGTGCCATCAAGGATCCGGGACTCACCGGGGAGCTGTTTTTT
CAIKDPGLTGELFF
>-|TRBV28|-|TRBJ2-6
TGTGCCAGCAGTGCCACCAGGGGTTGGGGCTCTGGGGCCAACGTCCTGACTTTC
CASSATRGWGSGANVLTF
>-|TRBV11-2|-|TRBJ2-7
TGTGCCAGCAGCTCGCCCCGGAGGGGCGCGTTCGAGCAGTACTTC
CASSSPRRGAFEQYF
>-|TRBV4-1|TRBD1|TRBJ2-5
TGCGCCAGCAGCCAAGAGATAGGGACAGGGTTACAGACCCAGTACTTC
CASSQEIGTGLQTQYF
>-|TRBV19|-|TRBJ1-1
TGTGCCAGTAGTATAGGGGGGCTTGGGCAGGTTGAAGCTTTCTTT
CASSIGGLGQVEAFF
>-|TRBV12-3/TRBV12-4|-|TRBJ1-2
TGTGCCAGCAGTCCAGCTAACTATGGCTACACCTTC
CASSPANYGYTF
>-|TRBV30|-|TRBJ1-1
TGTGCCTGGAGTGTGGGCTACACTGCGCGGGGGCTTTACACTGAAGCTTTCTTT
CAWSVGYTARGLYTEAFF
>-|TRBV18|TRBD1|TRBJ1-1
TGTGCCAGCTCATATGGACAGGGCGGGAACACTGAAGCTTTCTTT
CASSYGQGGNTEAFF
>-|TRBV7-3|-|TRBJ2-1
TGTGCCAGCAGCCGAGATGGGCAGTCCTACAATGAGCAGTTCTTC
CASSRDGQSYNEQFF
>-|TRBV15|TRBD1|TRBJ2-7
TGTGCCACCAGCAGAGGCGGGACAGGGGGGATCCACGAGCAGTACTTC
CATSRGGTGGIHEQYF
>once|TRBV30|-|TRBJ1-5
TGTGCCTGGAGTGACCAGGACAATCAGCCCCAGCATTTT
CAWSDQDNQPQHF
>once|TRBV7-2|-|TRBJ2-2
TGTGCCAGCAGCTTAGGCGGGGACGGCGGGGAGCTGTTTTTT
CASSLGGDGGELFF
>-|TRBV27|-|TRBJ1-2
TGTGCCAGCAGTTACGGCGGTGGCTACACCTTC
CASSYGGGYTF
>-|TRBV29-1|-|TRBJ2-7
TGCAGCGTTGAGGAGCAGGGGACCATCTCCTACGAGCAGTACTTC
CSVEEQGTISYEQYF
>-|TRBV5-1|-|TRBJ1-2
TGCGCCAGCAGCCCGCCGGGCTATGGCTACACCTTC
CASSPPGYGYTF
>-|TRBV5-4|-|TRBJ1-3
TGTGCCAGCAGCTTTGCAGGCCAGAGCTCTGGAAACACCATATATTTT
CASSFAGQSSGNTIYF
>-|TRBV7-6|TRBD1|TRBJ2-7
TGTGCCAGCAGCCCTCAGGGGGTCAGCTCCTACGAGCAGTACTTC
CASSPQGVSSYEQYF
>-|TRBV4-3|TRBD2|TRBJ2-1
TGCGCCAGCAGCCAAGGGACTAGCGGGAGGGTAGGGAATGAGCAGTTCTTC
CASSQGTSGRVGNEQFF
>once|TRBV13|TRBD1|TRBJ1-1
TGTGCCAGCAGCTTAGGTCAGGGGGCAGGGACTGAAGCTTTCTTT
CASSLGQGAGTEAFF
>many|TRBV7-8|-|TRBJ1-3
TGTGCCAGCAGCTTATCAGGGGCTGGCGCTGGAAACACCATATATTTT
CASSLSGAGAGNTIYF
>-|TRBV11-2|-|TRBJ1-3
TGTGCCAGCAGCGCAGGACTCCGGGTCCTGGGGGGAAACACCATATATTTT
CASSAGLRVLGGNTIYF
>-|TRBV11-2|-|TRBJ2-4
TGTGCCAGCAGCTTAGACCAGACGGCGGCGTACTTC
CASSLDQTAAYF
>few|TRBV7-3|-|TRBJ1-1
TGTGCCAGCAGCTTGACCCCACAGGGAGACACTGAAGCTTTCTTT
CASSLTPQGDTEAFF
>-|TRBV10-3|TRBD1|TRBJ1-2
TGTGCCATCAGTGAGTCGATACCAGGGGGCGTCTATGGCTACACCTTC
CAISESIPGGVYGYTF
>-|TRBV27|TRBD2|TRBJ2-7
TGTGCCAGCAGTTTCCGTCCGGGACTAGCGGGCCCCTACGAGCAGTACTTC
CASSFRPGLAGPYEQYF
>-|TRBV7-9|-|TRBJ2-2
TGTGCCAGCAGCGTCCGGGGCACCGGGGAGCTGTTTTTT
CASSVRGTGELFF
>-|TRBV2|-|TRBJ2-3
TGTGCCAGCAGTGAGACAAACACAGATACGCAGTATTTT
CASSETNTDTQYF
>-|TRBV29-1|-|TRBJ1-2
TGCAGCGTTGAAATCGCAGGCTATGGCTACACCTTC
CSVEIAGYGYTF
>-|TRBV3-1/TRBV3-2|TRBD1|TRBJ1-2
TGTGCCAGCAGCCAGCGGCCGACAGGGGCAGATGGCTACACCTTC
CASSQRPTGADGYTF
>-|TRBV2|TRBD2|TRBJ2-5
TGTGCCAGCAGTGGGGGACTAGACCCGCAAGAGACCCAGTACTTC
CASSGGLDPQETQYF
>-|TRBV30|-|TRBJ2-2
TGTGCCTGGAGTGTACTGAAAGCAGGGACCGGGGAGCTGTTTTTT
CAWSVLKAGTGELFF
>-|TRBV30|TRBD2|TRBJ2-1
TGTGCCTGCCTAGCGGGGTCCTACAATGAGCAGTTCTTC
CACLAGSYNEQFF
>-|TRBV7-6|TRBD1|TRBJ2-3
TGTGCCAGCAGCTCCGAAGGACAGGGGACCGATACGCAGTATTTT
CASSSEGQGTDTQYF
>-|TRBV3-1/TRBV3-2|-|TRBJ1-4
TGTGCCAGCAGCCCACATAGCACAGGGAGTAATGAAAAACTGTTTTTT
CASSPHSTGSNEKLFF
>-|TRBV30|TRBD1|TRBJ2-7
TGTGCCGGCGGGGACAGGGGTTTCTACGAGCAGTACTTC
CAGGDRGFYEQYF
>-|TRBV5-1|TRBD2|TRBJ2-2
TGCGCCAGCAGCTCCTCTAGCGGGAGGAGCCCCGGGGAGCTGTTTTTT
CASSSSSGRSPGELFF
>-|TRBV7-6|-|TRBJ1-3
TGTGCCAGCAGCTTAGGGCCCGGCGAGGGCTCTGGAAACACCATATATTTT
CASSLGPGEGSGNTIYF
>few|TRBV5-1|-|TRBJ2-3
TGCGCCAGCAGCTTTTCTCCGGGCACAGATACGCAGTATTTT
CASSFSPGTDTQYF
>-|TRBV7-8|TRBD1|TRBJ1-2
TGTGCCAGCAGCTTAGGTTTGGGACAGAGCTATGGCTACACCTTC
CASSLGLGQSYGYTF
>once|TRBV4-3|-|TRBJ1-6
TGCGCCAGCAGCCAGGGACAAGTGAATTCACCCCTCCACTTT
CASSQGQVNSPLHF